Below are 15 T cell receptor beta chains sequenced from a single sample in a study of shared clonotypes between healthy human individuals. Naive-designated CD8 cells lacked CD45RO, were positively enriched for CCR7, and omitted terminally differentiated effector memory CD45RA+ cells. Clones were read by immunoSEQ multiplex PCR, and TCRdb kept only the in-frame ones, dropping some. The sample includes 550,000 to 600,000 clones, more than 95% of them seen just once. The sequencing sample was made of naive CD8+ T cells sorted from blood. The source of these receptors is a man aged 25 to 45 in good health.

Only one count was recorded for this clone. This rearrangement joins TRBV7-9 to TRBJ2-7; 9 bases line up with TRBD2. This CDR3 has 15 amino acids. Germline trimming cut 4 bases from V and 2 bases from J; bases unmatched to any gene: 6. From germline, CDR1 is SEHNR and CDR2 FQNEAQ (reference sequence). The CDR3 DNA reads TGTGCCAGCAGCTCAAGCGGGAGGTGGGCCTACGAGCAGTACTTC. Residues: CASSSSGRWAYEQYF.

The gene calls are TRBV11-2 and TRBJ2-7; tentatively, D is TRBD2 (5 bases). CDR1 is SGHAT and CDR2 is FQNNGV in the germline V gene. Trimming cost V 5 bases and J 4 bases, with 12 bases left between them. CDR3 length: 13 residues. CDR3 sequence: CASSHGLTYEQYF. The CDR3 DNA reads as TGTGCCAGCAGCCACGGACTGACTTACGAGCAGTACTTC.

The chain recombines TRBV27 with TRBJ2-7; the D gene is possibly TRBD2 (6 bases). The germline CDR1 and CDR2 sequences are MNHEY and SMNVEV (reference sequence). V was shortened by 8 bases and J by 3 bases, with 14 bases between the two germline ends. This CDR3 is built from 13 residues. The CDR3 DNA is TGTGCCAGCGCTCAGGAGGGTATCTACGAGCAGTACTTC. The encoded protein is CASAQEGIYEQYF.

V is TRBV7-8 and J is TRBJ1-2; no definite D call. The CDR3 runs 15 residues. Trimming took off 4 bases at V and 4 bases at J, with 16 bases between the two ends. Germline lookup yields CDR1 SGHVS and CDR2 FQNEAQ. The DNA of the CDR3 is TGTGCCAGCAGCTCCCACCAATACAATCCCTATGGCTACACCTTC. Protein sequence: CASSSHQYNPYGYTF.

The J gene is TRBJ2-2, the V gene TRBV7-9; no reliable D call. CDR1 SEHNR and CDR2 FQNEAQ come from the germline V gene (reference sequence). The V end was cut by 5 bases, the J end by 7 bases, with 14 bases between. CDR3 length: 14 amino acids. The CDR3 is CASSPLLWVGELFF. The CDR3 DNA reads TGTGCCAGCAGCCCCCTATTATGGGTCGGGGAGCTGTTTTTT.

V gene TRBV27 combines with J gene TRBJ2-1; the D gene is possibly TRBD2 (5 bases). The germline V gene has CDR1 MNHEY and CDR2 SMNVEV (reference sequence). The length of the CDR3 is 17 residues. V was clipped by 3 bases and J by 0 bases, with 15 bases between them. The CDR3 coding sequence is TGTGCCAGCAGTTTCAGTCTGGGAGACCGCTCCTACAATGAGCAGTTCTTC. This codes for CASSFSLGDRSYNEQFF.

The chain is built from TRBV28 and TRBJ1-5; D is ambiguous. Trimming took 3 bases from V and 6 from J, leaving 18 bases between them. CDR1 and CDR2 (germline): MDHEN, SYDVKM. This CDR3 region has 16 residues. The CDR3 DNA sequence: TGTGCCAGCAGTTTTCGGTCGCACAGTCTAAGTCAGCCCCAGCATTTT. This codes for CASSFRSHSLSQPQHF.

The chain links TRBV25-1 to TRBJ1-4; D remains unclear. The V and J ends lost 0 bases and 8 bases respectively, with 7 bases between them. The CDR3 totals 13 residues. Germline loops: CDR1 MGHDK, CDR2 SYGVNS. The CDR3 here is CASSEYEEEKLFF. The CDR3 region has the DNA TGTGCCAGCAGTGAATATGAGGAAGAAAAACTGTTTTTT.

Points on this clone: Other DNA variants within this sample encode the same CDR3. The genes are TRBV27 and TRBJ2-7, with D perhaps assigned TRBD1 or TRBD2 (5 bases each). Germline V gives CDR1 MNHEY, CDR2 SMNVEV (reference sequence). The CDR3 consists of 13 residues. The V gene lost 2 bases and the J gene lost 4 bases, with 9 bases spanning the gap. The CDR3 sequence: CASSLGGGYEQYF. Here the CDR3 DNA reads TGTGCCAGCAGTTTAGGGGGTGGGTACGAGCAGTACTTC.

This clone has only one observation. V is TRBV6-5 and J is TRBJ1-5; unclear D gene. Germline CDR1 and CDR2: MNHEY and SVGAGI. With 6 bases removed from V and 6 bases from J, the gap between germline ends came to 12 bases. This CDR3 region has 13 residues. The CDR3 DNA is TGTGCCAGCAGCCACGGCGGGATTCAGCCCCAGCATTTT. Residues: CASSHGGIQPQHF.

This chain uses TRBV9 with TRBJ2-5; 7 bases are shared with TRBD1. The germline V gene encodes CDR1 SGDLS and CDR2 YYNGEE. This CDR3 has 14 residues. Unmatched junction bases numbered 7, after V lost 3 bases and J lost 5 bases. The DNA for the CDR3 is TGTGCCAGCAGCGCACAGGGGCCCCTTGAGACCCAGTACTTC. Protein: CASSAQGPLETQYF.

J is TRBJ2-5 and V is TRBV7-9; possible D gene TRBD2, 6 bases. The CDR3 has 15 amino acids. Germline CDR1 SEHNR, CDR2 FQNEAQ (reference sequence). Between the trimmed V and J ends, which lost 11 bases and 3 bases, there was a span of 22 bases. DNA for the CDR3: TGTGCCTCCCATAAAAGGGGACTTGAAGAAGAGACCCAGTACTTC. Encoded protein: CASHKRGLEEETQYF.

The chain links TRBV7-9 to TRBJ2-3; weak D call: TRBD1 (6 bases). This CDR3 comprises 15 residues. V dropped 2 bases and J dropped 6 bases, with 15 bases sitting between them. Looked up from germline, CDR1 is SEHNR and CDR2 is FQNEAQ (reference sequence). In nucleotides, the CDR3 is TGTGCCAGCAGCTTACCCTCAGGGGCCGGGGATACGCAGTATTTT. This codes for CASSLPSGAGDTQYF.

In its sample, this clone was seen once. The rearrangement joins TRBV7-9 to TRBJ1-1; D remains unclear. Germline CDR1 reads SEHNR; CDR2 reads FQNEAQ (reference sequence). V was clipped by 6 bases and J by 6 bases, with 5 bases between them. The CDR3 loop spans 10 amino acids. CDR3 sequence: CASSFPEAFF. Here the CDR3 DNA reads TGTGCCAGCAGTTTCCCTGAAGCTTTCTTT. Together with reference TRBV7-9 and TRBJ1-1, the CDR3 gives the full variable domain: DTGVSQNPRHKITKRGQNVTFRCDPISEHNRLYWYRQTLGQGPEFLTYFQNEAQLEKSRLLSDRFSAERPKGSFSTLEIQRTEQGDSAMYLCASSFPEAFFGQGTRLTVV.

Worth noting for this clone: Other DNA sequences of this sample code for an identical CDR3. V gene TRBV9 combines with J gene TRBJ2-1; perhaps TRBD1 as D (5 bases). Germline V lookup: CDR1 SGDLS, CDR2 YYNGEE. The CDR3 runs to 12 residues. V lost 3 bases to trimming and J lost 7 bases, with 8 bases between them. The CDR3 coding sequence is TGTGCCAGCAGCGGCCAGGGAAATGAGCAGTTCTTC. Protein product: CASSGQGNEQFF.